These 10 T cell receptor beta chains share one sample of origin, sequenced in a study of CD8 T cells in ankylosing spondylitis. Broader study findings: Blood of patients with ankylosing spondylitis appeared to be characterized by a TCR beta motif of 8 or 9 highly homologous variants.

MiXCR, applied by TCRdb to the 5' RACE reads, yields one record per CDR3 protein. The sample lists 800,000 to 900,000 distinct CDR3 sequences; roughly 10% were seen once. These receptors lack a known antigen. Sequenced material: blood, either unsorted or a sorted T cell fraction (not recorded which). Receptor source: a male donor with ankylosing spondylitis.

The CDR3 is CATWIVRRRWYEQYF. The CDR3 DNA reads TGTGCCACCTGGATTGTCAGGAGGAGGTGGTACGAGCAGTACTTC. The rearrangement joins TRBV6-2 or TRBV6-3 to TRBJ2-7; TRBD2 might be the D (5 bases). CDR3 size: 15 residues. Trimming stripped 10 bases from V and 4 bases from J, with 23 bases between. From germline, CDR1 is MNHEY and CDR2 SVGEGT.

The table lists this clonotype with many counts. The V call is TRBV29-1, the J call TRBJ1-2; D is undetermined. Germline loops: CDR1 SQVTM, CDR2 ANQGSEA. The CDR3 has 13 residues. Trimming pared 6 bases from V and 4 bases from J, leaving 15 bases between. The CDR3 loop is CSVLDGTFYGYTF. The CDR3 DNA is TGCAGCGTCTTGGACGGAACCTTCTATGGCTACACCTTC.

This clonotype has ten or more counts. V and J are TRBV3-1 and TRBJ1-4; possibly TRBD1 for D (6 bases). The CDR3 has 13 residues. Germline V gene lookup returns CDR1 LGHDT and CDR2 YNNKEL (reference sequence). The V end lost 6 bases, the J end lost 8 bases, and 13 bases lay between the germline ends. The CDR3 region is CASSDRPSEKLFF. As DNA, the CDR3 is TGTGCCAGCAGTGACAGGCCTTCAGAAAAACTGTTTTTT.

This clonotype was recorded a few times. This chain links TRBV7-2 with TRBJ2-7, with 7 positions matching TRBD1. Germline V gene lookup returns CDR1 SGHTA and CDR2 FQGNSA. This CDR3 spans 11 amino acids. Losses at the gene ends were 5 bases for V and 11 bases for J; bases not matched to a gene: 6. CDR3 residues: CASSLGQAKYF. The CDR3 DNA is TGTGCCAGCAGCCTCGGACAGGCTAAGTACTTC. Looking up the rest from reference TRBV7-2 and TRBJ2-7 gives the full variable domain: GAGVSQSPSNKVTEKGKDVELRCDPISGHTALYWYRQSLGQGLEFLIYFQGNSAPDKSGLPSDRFSAERTGGSVSTLTIQRTQQEDSAVYLCASSLGQAKYFGPGTRLTVT.

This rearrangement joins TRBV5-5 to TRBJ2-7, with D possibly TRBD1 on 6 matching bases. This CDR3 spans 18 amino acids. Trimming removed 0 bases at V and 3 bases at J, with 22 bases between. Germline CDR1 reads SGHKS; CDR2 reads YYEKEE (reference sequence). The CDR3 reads CASSLARGYLSTGYEQYF. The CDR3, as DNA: TGTGCCAGCAGCTTGGCCAGGGGCTACCTGTCTACTGGCTACGAGCAGTACTTC.

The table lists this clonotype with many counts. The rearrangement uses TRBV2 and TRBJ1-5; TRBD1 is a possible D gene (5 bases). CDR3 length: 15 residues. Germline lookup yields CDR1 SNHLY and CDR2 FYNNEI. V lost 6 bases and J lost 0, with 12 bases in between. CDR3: CASRGGLISNQPQHF. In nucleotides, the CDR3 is TGTGCCAGCAGGGGGGGACTTATTAGCAATCAGCCCCAGCATTTT. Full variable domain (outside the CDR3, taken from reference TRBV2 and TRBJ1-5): EPEVTQTPSHQVTQMGQEVILRCVPISNHLYFYWYRQILGQKVEFLVSFYNNEISEKSEIFDDQFSVERPDGSNFTLKIRSTKLEDSAMYFCASRGGLISNQPQHFGDGTRLSIL.

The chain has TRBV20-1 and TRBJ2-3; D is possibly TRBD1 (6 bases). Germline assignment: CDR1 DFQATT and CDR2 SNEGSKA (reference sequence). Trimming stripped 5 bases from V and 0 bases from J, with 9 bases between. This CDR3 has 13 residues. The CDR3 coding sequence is TGCAGTGCTGCAGGGGTTAGCACAGATACGCAGTATTTT. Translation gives CSAAGVSTDTQYF.

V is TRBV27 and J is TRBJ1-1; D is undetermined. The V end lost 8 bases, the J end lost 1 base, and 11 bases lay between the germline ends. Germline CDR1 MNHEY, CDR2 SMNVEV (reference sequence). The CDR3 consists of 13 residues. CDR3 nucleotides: TGTGCCAGCTTTCAGTTGTCGAACACTGAAGCTTTCTTT. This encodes CASFQLSNTEAFF.

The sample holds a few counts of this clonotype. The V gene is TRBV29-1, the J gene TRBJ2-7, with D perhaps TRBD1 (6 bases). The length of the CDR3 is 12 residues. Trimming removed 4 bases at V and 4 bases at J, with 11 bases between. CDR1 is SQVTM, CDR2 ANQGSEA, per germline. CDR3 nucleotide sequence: TGCAGCGTTGGAAGGCAGGGGTACGAGCAGTACTTC. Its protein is CSVGRQGYEQYF.

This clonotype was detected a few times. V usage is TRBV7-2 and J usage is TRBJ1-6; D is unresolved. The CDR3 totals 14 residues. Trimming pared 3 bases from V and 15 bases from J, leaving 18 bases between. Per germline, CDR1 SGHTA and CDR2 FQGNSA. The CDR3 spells CASSLMAVWSFLHF. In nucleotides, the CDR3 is TGTGCCAGCAGCTTGATGGCGGTTTGGTCCTTCCTCCACTTT.